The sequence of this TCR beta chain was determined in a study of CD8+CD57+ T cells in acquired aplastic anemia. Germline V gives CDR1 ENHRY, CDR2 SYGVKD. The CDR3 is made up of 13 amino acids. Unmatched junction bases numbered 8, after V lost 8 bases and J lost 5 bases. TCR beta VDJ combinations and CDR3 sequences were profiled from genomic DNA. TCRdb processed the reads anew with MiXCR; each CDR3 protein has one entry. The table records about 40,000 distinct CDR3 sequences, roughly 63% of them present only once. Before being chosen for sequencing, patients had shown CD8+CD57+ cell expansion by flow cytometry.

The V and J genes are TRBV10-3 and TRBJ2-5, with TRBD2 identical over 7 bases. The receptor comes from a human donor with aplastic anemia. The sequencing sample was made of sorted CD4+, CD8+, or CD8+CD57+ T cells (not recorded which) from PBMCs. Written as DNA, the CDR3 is TGTGCCATCTCTGCCCAGCGGGACGAGACCCAGTACTTC. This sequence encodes CAISAQRDETQYF.